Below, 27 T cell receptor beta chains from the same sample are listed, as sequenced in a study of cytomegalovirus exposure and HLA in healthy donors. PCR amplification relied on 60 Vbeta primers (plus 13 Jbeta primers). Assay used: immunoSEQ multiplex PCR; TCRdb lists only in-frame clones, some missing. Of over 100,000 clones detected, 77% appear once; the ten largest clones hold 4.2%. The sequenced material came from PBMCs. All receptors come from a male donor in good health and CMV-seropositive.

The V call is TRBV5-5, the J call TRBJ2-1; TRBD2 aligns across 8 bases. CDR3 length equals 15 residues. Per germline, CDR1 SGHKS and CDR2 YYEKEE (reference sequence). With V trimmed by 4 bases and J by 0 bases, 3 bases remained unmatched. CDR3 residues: CASSDGTSSYNEQFF. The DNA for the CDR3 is TGTGCCAGCAGCGACGGGACTAGCTCCTACAATGAGCAGTTCTTC.

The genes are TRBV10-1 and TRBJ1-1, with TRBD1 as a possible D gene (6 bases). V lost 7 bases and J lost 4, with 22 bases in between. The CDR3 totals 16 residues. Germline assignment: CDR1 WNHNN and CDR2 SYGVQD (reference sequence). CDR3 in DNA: TGCGCCAGCACCCCTGGCCAGGGGAAGGCGTTCACTGAAGCTTTCTTT. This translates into CASTPGQGKAFTEAFF.

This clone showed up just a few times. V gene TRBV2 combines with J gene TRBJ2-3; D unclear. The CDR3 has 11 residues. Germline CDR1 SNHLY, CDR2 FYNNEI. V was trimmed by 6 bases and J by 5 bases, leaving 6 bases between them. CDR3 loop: CASRTGDTQYF. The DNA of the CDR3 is TGTGCCAGCAGGACTGGAGATACGCAGTATTTT. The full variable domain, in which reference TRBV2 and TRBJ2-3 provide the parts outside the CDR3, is EPEVTQTPSHQVTQMGQEVILRCVPISNHLYFYWYRQILGQKVEFLVSFYNNEISEKSEIFDDQFSVERPDGSNFTLKIRSTKLEDSAMYFCASRTGDTQYFGPGTRLTVL.

The DNA for the CDR3 is TGTGCCAGCAGCCCATCTCCGAAGGGACAGGGACATCAGCCCCAGCATTTT. This encodes CASSPSPKGQGHQPQHF. The chain combines TRBV27 with TRBJ1-5; 9 bases line up with TRBD1. V dropped 6 bases and J dropped 5; count of bases not matched to a gene: 14. Germline assignment: CDR1 MNHEY and CDR2 SMNVEV (reference sequence). The CDR3 covers 17 residues.

The CDR3 sequence is CAISEGALTEKLFF. DNA for the CDR3: TGTGCCATCAGTGAGGGGGCACTAACTGAAAAACTGTTTTTT. The chain has TRBV10-3 and TRBJ1-4; D possibly corresponds to TRBD1 (5 bases). This CDR3 has 14 residues. The V and J ends lost 2 bases and 7 bases respectively, with 11 bases between them. Germline lookup yields CDR1 ENHRY and CDR2 SYGVKD.

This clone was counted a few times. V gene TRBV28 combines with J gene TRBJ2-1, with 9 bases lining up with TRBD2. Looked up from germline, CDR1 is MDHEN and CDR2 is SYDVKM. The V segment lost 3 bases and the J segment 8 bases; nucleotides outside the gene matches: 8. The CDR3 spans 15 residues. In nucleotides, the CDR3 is TGTGCCAGCAGTTTTAGGGGGACTAGCATGTATGAGCAGTTCTTC. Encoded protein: CASSFRGTSMYEQFF.

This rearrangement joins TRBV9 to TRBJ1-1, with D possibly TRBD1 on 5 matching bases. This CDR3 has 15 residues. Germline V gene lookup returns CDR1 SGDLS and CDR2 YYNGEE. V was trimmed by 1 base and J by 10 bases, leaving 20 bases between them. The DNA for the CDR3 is TGTGCCAGCAGCGTATTGGACACAACACCGGAGACAGCTTTCTTT. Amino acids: CASSVLDTTPETAFF.

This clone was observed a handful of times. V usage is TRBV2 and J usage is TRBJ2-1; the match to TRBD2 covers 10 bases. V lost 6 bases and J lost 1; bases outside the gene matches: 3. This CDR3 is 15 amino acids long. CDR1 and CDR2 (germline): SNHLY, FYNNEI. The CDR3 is CASSQAGGSYNEQFF. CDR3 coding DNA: TGTGCCAGCAGCCAAGCGGGAGGGTCCTACAATGAGCAGTTCTTC.

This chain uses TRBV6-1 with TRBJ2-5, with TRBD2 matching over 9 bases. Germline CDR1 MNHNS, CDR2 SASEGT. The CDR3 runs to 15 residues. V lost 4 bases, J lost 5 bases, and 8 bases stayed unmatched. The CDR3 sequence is CASSVERGAWETQYF. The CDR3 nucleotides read TGTGCCAGCAGTGTGGAGCGGGGGGCATGGGAGACCCAGTACTTC.

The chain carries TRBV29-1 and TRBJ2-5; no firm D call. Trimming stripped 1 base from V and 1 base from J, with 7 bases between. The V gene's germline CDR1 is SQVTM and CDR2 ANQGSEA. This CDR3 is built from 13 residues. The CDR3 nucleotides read TGCAGCGTTGAAGGGGCCATCCAAGAGACCCAGTACTTC. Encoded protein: CSVEGAIQETQYF.

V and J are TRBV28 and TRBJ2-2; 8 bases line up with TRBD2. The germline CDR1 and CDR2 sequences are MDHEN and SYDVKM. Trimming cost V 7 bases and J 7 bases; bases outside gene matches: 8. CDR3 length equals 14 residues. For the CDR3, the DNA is TGTGCCAGCACCGACCGGGGGGGTGGCGGGGAGCTGTTTTTT. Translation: CASTDRGGGGELFF. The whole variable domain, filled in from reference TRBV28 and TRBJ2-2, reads DVKVTQSSRYLVKRTGEKVFLECVQDMDHENMFWYRQDPGLGLRLIYFSYDVKMKEKGDIPEGYSVSREKKERFSLILESASTNQTSMYLCASTDRGGGGELFFGEGSRLTVL.

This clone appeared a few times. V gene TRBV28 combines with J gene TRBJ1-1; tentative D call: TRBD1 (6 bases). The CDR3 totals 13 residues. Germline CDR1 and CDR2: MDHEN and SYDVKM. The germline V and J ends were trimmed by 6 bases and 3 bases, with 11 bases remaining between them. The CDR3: CASSLPGDTEAFF. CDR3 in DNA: TGTGCCAGCAGCCTCCCAGGGGACACTGAAGCTTTCTTT.

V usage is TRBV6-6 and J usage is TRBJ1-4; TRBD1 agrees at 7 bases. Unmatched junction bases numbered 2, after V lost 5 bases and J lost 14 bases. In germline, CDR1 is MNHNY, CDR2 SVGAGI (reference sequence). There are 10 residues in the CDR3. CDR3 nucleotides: TGTGCCAGCAGTGGGGACAGCCTGTTTTTT. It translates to CASSGDSLFF.

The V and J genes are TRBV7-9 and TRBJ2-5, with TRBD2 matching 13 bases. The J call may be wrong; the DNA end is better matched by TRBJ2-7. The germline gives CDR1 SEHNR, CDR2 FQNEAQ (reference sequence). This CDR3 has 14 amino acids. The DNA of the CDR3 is TGTGCCAGCAGCACTAGCGGGAGGGCAGACGAGCAGTACTTC. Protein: CASSTSGRADEQYF.

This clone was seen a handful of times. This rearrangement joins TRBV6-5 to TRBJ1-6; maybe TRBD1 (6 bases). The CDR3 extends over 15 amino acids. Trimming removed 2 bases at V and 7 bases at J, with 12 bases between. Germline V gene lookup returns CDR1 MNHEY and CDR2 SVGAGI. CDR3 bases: TGTGCCAGCAGTTACGGCTCAGGGGACAATTCACCCCTCCACTTT. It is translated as CASSYGSGDNSPLHF.

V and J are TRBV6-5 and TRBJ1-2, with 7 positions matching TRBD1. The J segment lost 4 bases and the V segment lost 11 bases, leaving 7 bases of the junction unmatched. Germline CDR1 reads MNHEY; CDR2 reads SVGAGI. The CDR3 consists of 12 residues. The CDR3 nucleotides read TGTGCCGTCGGGACAGCCCTCTATGGCTACACCTTC. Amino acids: CAVGTALYGYTF.

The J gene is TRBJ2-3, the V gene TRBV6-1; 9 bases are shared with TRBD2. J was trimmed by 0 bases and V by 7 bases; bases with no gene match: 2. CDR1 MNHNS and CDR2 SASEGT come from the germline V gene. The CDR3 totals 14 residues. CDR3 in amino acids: CASTTSGSTDTQYF. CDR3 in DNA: TGTGCCAGCACTACTAGCGGGAGCACAGATACGCAGTATTTT.

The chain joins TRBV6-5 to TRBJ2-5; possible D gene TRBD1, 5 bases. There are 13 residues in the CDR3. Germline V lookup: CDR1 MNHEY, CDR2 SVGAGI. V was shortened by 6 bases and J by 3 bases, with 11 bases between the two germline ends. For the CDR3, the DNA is TGTGCCAGCAGCCAAGTCAGGGAAGAGACCCAGTACTTC. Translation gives CASSQVREETQYF.

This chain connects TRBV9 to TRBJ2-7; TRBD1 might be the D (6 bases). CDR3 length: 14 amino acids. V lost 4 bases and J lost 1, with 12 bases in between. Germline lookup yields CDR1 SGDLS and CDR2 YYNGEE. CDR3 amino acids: CASSPRTVSYEQYF. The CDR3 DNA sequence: TGTGCCAGCAGCCCTCGGACAGTATCCTACGAGCAGTACTTC.

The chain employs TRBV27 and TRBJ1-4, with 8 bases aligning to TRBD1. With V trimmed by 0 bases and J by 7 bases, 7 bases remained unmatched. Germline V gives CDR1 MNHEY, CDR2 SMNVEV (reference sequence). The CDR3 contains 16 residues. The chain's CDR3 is CASSLSRQGTGEKLFF. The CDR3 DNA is TGTGCCAGCAGTTTATCCCGACAGGGGACCGGTGAAAAACTGTTTTTT.

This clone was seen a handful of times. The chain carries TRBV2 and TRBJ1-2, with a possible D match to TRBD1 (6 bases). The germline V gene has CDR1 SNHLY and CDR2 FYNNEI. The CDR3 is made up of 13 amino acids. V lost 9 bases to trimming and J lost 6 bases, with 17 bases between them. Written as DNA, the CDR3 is TGTGCCAGTGGACAGACAAAAAAAGATGGCTACACCTTC. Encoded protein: CASGQTKKDGYTF. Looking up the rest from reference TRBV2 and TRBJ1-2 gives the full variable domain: EPEVTQTPSHQVTQMGQEVILRCVPISNHLYFYWYRQILGQKVEFLVSFYNNEISEKSEIFDDQFSVERPDGSNFTLKIRSTKLEDSAMYFCASGQTKKDGYTFGSGTRLTVV.

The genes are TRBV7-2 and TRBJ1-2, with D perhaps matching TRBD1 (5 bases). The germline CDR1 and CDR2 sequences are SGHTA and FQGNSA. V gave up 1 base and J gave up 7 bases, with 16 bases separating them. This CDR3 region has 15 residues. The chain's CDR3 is CASSLEIGREAGYTF. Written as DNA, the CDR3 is TGTGCCAGCAGCTTAGAAATCGGCAGGGAGGCTGGCTACACCTTC.

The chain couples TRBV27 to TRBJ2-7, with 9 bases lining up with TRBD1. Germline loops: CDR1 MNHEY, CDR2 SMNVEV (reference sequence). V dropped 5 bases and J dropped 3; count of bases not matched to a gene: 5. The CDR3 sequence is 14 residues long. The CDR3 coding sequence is TGTGCCAGCAGTCTCCGGGACAGGGTCTACGAGCAGTACTTC. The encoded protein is CASSLRDRVYEQYF.

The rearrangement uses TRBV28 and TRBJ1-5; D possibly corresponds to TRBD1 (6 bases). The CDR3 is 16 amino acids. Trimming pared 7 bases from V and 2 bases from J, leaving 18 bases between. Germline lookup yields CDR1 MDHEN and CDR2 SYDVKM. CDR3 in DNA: TGTGCCAGCACCAACTTTGGAGGGGGGGGCAATCAGCCCCAGCATTTT. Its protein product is CASTNFGGGGNQPQHF.

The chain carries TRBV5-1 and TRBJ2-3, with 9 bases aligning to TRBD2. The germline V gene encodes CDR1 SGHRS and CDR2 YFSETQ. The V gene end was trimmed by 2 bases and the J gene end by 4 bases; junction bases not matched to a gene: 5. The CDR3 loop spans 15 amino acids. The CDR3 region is CASSFQRGAADTQYF. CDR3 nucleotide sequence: TGCGCCAGCAGCTTCCAGCGGGGGGCTGCAGATACGCAGTATTTT. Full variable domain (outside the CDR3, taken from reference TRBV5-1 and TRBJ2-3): KAGVTQTPRYLIKTRGQQVTLSCSPISGHRSVSWYQQTPGQGLQFLFEYFSETQRNKGNFPGRFSGRQFSNSRSEMNVSTLELGDSALYLCASSFQRGAADTQYFGPGTRLTVL.

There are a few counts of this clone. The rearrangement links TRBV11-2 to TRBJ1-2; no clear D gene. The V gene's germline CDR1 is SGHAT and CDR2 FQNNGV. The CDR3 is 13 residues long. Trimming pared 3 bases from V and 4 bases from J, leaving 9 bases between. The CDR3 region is CASSFGGGYGYTF. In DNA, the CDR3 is TGTGCCAGCAGCTTCGGTGGTGGCTATGGCTACACCTTC. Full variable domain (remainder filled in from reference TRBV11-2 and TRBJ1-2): EAGVAQSPRYKIIEKRQSVAFWCNPISGHATLYWYQQILGQGPKLLIQFQNNGVVDDSQLPKDRFSAERLKGVDSTLKIQPAKLEDSAVYLCASSFGGGYGYTFGSGTRLTVV.

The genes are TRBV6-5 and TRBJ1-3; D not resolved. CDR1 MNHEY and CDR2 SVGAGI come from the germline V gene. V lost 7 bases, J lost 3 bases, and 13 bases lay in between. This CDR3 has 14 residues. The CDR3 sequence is CASTYILGGNTIYF. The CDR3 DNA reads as TGTGCCAGCACATATATTCTAGGTGGAAACACCATATATTTT.